This passage covers 27 T cell receptor beta chains from one sample sequenced in a study of T cell responses to AZD1222 COVID-19 vaccine. The data were produced by immunoSEQ multiplex PCR, yet TCRdb's version contains in-frame clones alone and is incomplete. The sample lists some 100,000 clones, more than 70% occurring once. The sample in question was peripheral blood, obtained on day 0 of AZD1222 vaccination. The source of these receptors is an adult in good health.

The chain uses TRBV9 and TRBJ1-2; D remains ambiguous. This CDR3 contains 15 residues. Germline CDR1 reads SGDLS; CDR2 reads YYNGEE. Trimming took off 2 bases at V and 2 bases at J, with 13 bases between the two ends. CDR3 bases: TGTGCCAGCAGCGTGGAGCCAGGCGACAACTATGGCTACACCTTC. Protein: CASSVEPGDNYGYTF.

V and J are TRBV6-1 and TRBJ1-2; weak D call: TRBD1 (6 bases). This CDR3 spans 14 amino acids. The germline gives CDR1 MNHNS, CDR2 SASEGT. V was shortened by 2 bases and J by 4 bases, with 11 bases between the two germline ends. CDR3 nucleotides: TGTGCCAGCAGTGAAAGGGGGGCCTCCTATGGCTACACCTTC. Translation gives CASSERGASYGYTF.

The chain employs TRBV19 and TRBJ1-3; 9 bases are shared with TRBD1. Trimming took 4 bases from V and 0 from J; bases not matched to a gene: 4. In germline, CDR1 is LNHDA, CDR2 SQIVND (reference sequence). The CDR3 covers 16 residues. CDR3 amino acids: CASSRTGAASGNTIYF. The CDR3 DNA is TGTGCCAGTAGTAGGACAGGGGCTGCCTCTGGAAACACCATATATTTT. Supplemented by reference TRBV19 and TRBJ1-3, the full variable domain reads DGGITQSPKYLFRKEGQNVTLSCEQNLNHDAMYWYRQDPGQGLRLIYYSQIVNDFQKGDIAEGYSVSREKKESFPLTVTSAQKNPTAFYLCASSRTGAASGNTIYFGEGSWLTVV.

This chain uses TRBV5-1 with TRBJ2-1; 10 bases are shared with TRBD2. The germline gives CDR1 SGHRS, CDR2 YFSETQ. CDR3 length: 16 residues. V lost 4 bases to trimming and J lost 2 bases; unmatched junction nucleotides: 6. CDR3 nucleotides: TGCGCCAGCAGCCCGGGACTAGCGTTGACCTACAATGAGCAGTTCTTC. It specifies CASSPGLALTYNEQFF.

CDR3 DNA sequence: TGTGCCAGCAGCTTAGCTGGGAAAAACATTCAGTACTTC. Its translation is CASSLAGKNIQYF. The chain links TRBV7-8 to TRBJ2-4; D is uncertain. The CDR3 length is 13 residues. CDR1 is SGHVS, CDR2 FQNEAQ, per germline. The germline V and J ends were trimmed by 0 bases and 4 bases, with 4 bases remaining between them.

V and J are TRBV19 and TRBJ2-5; 9 nucleotides line up with TRBD2. This CDR3 has 14 residues. With V trimmed by 3 bases and J by 4 bases, 3 bases remained unmatched. Germline V gene sequence: CDR1 LNHDA, CDR2 SQIVND (reference sequence). In DNA, the CDR3 is TGTGCCAGTAGTATGGGGACTAGCCCAGAGACCCAGTACTTC. It encodes CASSMGTSPETQYF.

This clone was picked up a small number of times. The chain recombines TRBV28 with TRBJ1-5; no firm D call. Germline CDR1 and CDR2: MDHEN and SYDVKM. This CDR3 spans 14 amino acids. Trimming removed 3 bases at V and 9 bases at J, with 15 bases between. The CDR3, as DNA: TGTGCCAGCAGTTTGTCGGCAGCCTCCCGGCCCCAGCATTTT. Translating it yields CASSLSAASRPQHF.

The chain employs TRBV6-4 and TRBJ2-7; D is ambiguous. The CDR3 totals 14 residues. CDR1 is MRHNA and CDR2 is SNTAGT in the germline V gene. Trimming removed 0 bases at V and 1 base at J, with 7 bases between. The CDR3 is CASSDSLGSYEQYV. In nucleotides, the CDR3 is TGTGCCAGCAGTGACTCCCTGGGATCCTACGAGCAGTACGTC.

This rearrangement joins TRBV9 to TRBJ1-3, with D unclear. The CDR3 contains 13 residues. Trimming removed 0 bases at V and 4 bases at J, with 5 bases between. Germline V lookup: CDR1 SGDLS, CDR2 YYNGEE. The CDR3 protein is CASSVADGNTIYF. The CDR3 region has the DNA TGTGCCAGCAGCGTAGCTGACGGAAACACCATATATTTT.

This clone occurred once. The genes are TRBV20-1 and TRBJ1-5, with D perhaps TRBD1 (5 bases). The germline V gene has CDR1 DFQATT and CDR2 SNEGSKA (reference sequence). Trimming cost V 5 bases and J 11 bases, with 13 bases left between them. The CDR3 totals 11 residues. CDR3 nucleotide sequence: TGCAGTGCTTTAGGGTTGGGGGCCCAGCATTTT. Translating gives CSALGLGAQHF.

The chain carries TRBV5-5 and TRBJ1-4; possible D gene TRBD1, 6 bases. The ends were cut back, 2 bases at V and 5 bases at J, with 16 bases in the middle. Germline CDR1 and CDR2: SGHKS and YYEKEE (reference sequence). The CDR3 runs to 16 residues. The CDR3 nucleotides read TGTGCCAGCAGCTTAACCCGGACAGCCTTCAATGAAAAACTGTTTTTT. Its protein product is CASSLTRTAFNEKLFF.

Only a few counts were recorded for this clone. The V gene is TRBV5-1, the J gene TRBJ2-3; 9 bases agree with TRBD2. The length of the CDR3 is 16 residues. V lost 3 bases to trimming and J lost 0 bases; unmatched junction nucleotides: 5. CDR1 is SGHRS and CDR2 is YFSETQ in the germline V gene. The chain's CDR3 is CASSSITSGSTDTQYF. The CDR3 region has the DNA TGCGCCAGCAGCTCCATCACTAGCGGGAGCACAGATACGCAGTATTTT.

The gene calls are TRBV20-1 and TRBJ1-2; no reliable D call. Germline CDR1 and CDR2: DFQATT and SNEGSKA (reference sequence). The CDR3 sequence is 11 residues long. Trimming stripped 6 bases from V and 8 bases from J, with 13 bases between. The CDR3 DNA reads as TGCAGTGCCACCTGGGAAGCGGGCTACACCTTC. This codes for CSATWEAGYTF.

The chain joins TRBV28 to TRBJ1-2; TRBD1 is a possible D gene (5 bases). The ends were cut back, 6 bases at V and 11 bases at J, with 25 bases in the middle. This CDR3 contains 15 residues. Germline V gives CDR1 MDHEN, CDR2 SYDVKM. CDR3 protein: CASSPYQGWQSTYTF. DNA of the CDR3: TGTGCCAGCAGCCCTTATCAGGGTTGGCAGAGCACATACACCTTC.

V is TRBV2 and J is TRBJ2-7; 7 bases map to TRBD1. The CDR3 is 16 amino acids. The ends lost 2 bases at V and 2 bases at J; junction bases unmatched: 9. Germline lookup yields CDR1 SNHLY and CDR2 FYNNEI. DNA of the CDR3: TGTGCCAGCAGTGAATTTCCAACAGGGGTCACCTACGAGCAGTACTTC. Translated, it gives CASSEFPTGVTYEQYF.

The V call is TRBV6-5, the J call TRBJ1-1, with unresolved D. Deletions cut 5 bases from V and 0 bases from J, with 10 bases between. Germline lookup yields CDR1 MNHEY and CDR2 SVGAGI. The CDR3 spans 14 residues. Written as DNA, the CDR3 is TGTGCCAGCAGTCCCAGACAATTGAACACTGAAGCTTTCTTT. Encoded protein: CASSPRQLNTEAFF.

This sequence joins TRBV2 and TRBJ1-1; 9 bases fit TRBD1. This CDR3 comprises 15 residues. The V gene end was trimmed by 6 bases and the J gene end by 4 bases; junction bases not matched to a gene: 9. Per the germline V gene, CDR1 is SNHLY and CDR2 is FYNNEI. For the CDR3, the DNA is TGTGCCAGCAGGAGAGCCGGGACAGGGAGCACTGAAGCTTTCTTT. Translation gives CASRRAGTGSTEAFF.

The chain employs TRBV19 and TRBJ2-7; the D is unclear. The ends were cut back, 0 bases at V and 3 bases at J, with 9 bases in the middle. The CDR3 runs 14 residues. Germline loops: CDR1 LNHDA, CDR2 SQIVND (reference sequence). The CDR3 sequence is CASSIDVTVYEQYV. The CDR3 bases are TGTGCCAGTAGTATAGACGTTACGGTCTACGAGCAGTACGTC.

The genes are TRBV7-3 and TRBJ2-2; no definite D call. The CDR3 extends over 12 amino acids. With 5 bases removed from V and 7 bases from J, the gap between germline ends came to 8 bases. Germline CDR1 SGHTA, CDR2 FQGTGA. The CDR3 loop is CASSRLGGELFF. CDR3 coding DNA: TGTGCCAGCAGCCGTCTAGGCGGGGAGCTGTTTTTT.

The chain has TRBV10-1 and TRBJ1-6, with unresolved D. Per germline, CDR1 WNHNN and CDR2 SYGVQD (reference sequence). CDR3 length: 12 residues. V was clipped by 5 bases and J by 10 bases, with 9 bases between them. The CDR3 DNA follows: TGCGCCAGCAGTAGGAGGTCCTCACCCCTCCACTTT. Residues: CASSRRSSPLHF.

The rearrangement links TRBV5-4 to TRBJ1-2; D might be TRBD1 (5 bases). The V and J ends lost 3 bases and 0 bases respectively, with 12 bases between them. The CDR3 consists of 15 residues. Germline-derived CDR1 and CDR2 are SGHNT and YYREEE (reference sequence). CDR3 region: CASSYVGRANYGYTF. CDR3 bases: TGTGCCAGCAGCTACGTGGGGCGAGCTAACTATGGCTACACCTTC.

This chain's CDR3 is CAISEVKAINYGYTF. The CDR3 nucleotides read TGTGCCATCAGTGAGGTAAAGGCTATCAACTATGGCTACACCTTC. J is TRBJ1-2 and V is TRBV10-3, with unresolved D. The length of the CDR3 is 15 residues. CDR1 and CDR2 (germline): ENHRY, SYGVKD. The V and J ends lost 2 bases and 2 bases respectively, with 12 bases between them.

This clone has only one observation. The chain joins TRBV24-1 to TRBJ2-7; weak D call: TRBD1 (5 bases). The germline CDR1 and CDR2 sequences are KGHDR and SFDVKD. V was pared by 4 bases and J by 2 bases, with 11 bases between. There are 14 residues in the CDR3. This CDR3 reads CATSEAGYPYEQYF. CDR3 nucleotide sequence: TGTGCCACCAGTGAGGCAGGGTATCCCTACGAGCAGTACTTC.

The chain employs TRBV5-4 and TRBJ2-7; D gene uncertain. The CDR3 covers 14 residues. Germline loops: CDR1 SGHNT, CDR2 YYREEE (reference sequence). The ends were cut back, 4 bases at V and 3 bases at J, with 14 bases in the middle. DNA of the CDR3: TGTGCCAGCAGCACCGGCGGCAGCCGCTACGAGCAGTACGTC. Its protein is CASSTGGSRYEQYV.

The chain uses TRBV6-5 and TRBJ1-2, with D maybe TRBD1 (5 bases). Per germline, CDR1 MNHEY and CDR2 SVGAGI. The length of the CDR3 is 14 residues. Trimming removed 0 bases from V and 2 bases from J, with 7 bases in between. The CDR3 here is CASSYSDSNYGYTF. In DNA form, the CDR3 reads TGTGCCAGCAGTTACTCCGACAGCAACTATGGCTACACCTTC.

The table lists this clone with a count of one. The rearrangement links TRBV28 to TRBJ1-5; a weak D match, TRBD1 (6 bases). Germline V gene sequence: CDR1 MDHEN, CDR2 SYDVKM. The CDR3 is 13 amino acids. Trimming stripped 9 bases from V and 4 bases from J, with 13 bases between. The CDR3 sequence is CASGGHHNQPQHF. The CDR3, as DNA: TGTGCCAGTGGGGGGCACCATAATCAGCCCCAGCATTTT.

The chain is built from TRBV7-2 and TRBJ2-7; 9 bases line up with TRBD1. The V and J ends lost 5 bases and 3 bases, in that order; junction bases with no gene match: 5. CDR3 length: 14 residues. The germline gives CDR1 SGHTA, CDR2 FQGNSA. The CDR3 reads CASSPGQGRYEQYF. In DNA, the CDR3 is TGTGCCAGCAGCCCCGGACAGGGGCGCTACGAGCAGTACTTC.